Listed below are T cell receptor beta chains from one sample, sequenced in a study of OX40 agonist ivuxolimab in advanced cancers. Generated by immunoSEQ multiplex PCR, the TCRdb table keeps only in-frame clones and is missing some. The sample holds about 50,000 clones; 85% to 90% are singletons and the top ten take roughly 3.5%. The source material was CD4+ or CD8+ T cells sorted from blood, sampled in a trial of the OX40 agonist ivuxolimab. Receptor source: an adult with an advanced solid tumor such as melanoma, head and neck, liver or kidney cancer. Both conserved end residues are trimmed from each CDR3. Each record gives: V gene, J gene, CDR3 protein.

V: TRBV5-6
J: TRBJ2-3
CDR3: ASSPLGFGSTDTQY

V: TRBV5-1
J: TRBJ2-6
CDR3: ASSFGGGASGANVLT

V: TRBV9
J: TRBJ2-3
CDR3: ASSPRTSTDTQY

V: TRBV9
J: TRBJ1-1
CDR3: ASSAKGLGIPEAF

V: TRBV6-4
J: TRBJ2-3
CDR3: ASSKRLGTDTQY

V: TRBV6-4
J: TRBJ2-5
CDR3: ASPPQDSRETQY

V: TRBV6-1
J: TRBJ1-3
CDR3: ASSPMARSGNTIY

V: TRBV6-6
J: TRBJ1-1
CDR3: ASSYLGPDTEAF

V: TRBV6-5
J: .
CDR3: ASSRQRTYEQY

V: TRBV5-4
J: TRBJ1-5
CDR3: ASSLMGRQPQH

V: TRBV9
J: TRBJ2-7
CDR3: ASSFGTSGTYEQY

V: TRBV11-2
J: TRBJ1-2
CDR3: ASSLAWQGAALYGYT

V: TRBV28
J: TRBJ2-7
CDR3: ASRATGDPYEQY

V: TRBV5-4
J: TRBJ1-6
CDR3: ASSRGGGDSPLH

V: TRBV19
J: TRBJ1-5
CDR3: ATSPPARPQH

V: TRBV30
J: TRBJ1-6
CDR3: AWTPPGTAFRSPLH

V: TRBV29-1
J: TRBJ2-3
CDR3: SDIPDTSTDTQY

V: TRBV18
J: TRBJ2-1
CDR3: ASSPSVEGSEQF